This entry features one TCR beta chain sequence. A few counts support this clone. The specificity of this receptor is unknown. Per-nucleotide qualities are absent, and no much larger clonotype sits a single base away. Taken from cysteine to phenylalanine, the CDR3 has 15 residues. The only DNA kept is the CDR3, 45 bases in frame from the first base. In the germline V gene (reference sequence), CDR1 corresponds to MNHEY and CDR2 to SMNVEV. After removal of 5 bases from V and 1 base from J, the junction retains 4 bases not matched to a gene. To identify antigen-specific CD4+ T cell clonotypes by their expansion, the ViraFEST assay first stimulated PBMC with viral peptide pools and then applied TCR sequencing. After 10 to 11 days of culture, CD4+ T cells were isolated with the EasySep CD4+ T cell isolation kit. Healthy vaccine recipients had no prior SARS-CoV-2 infection, confirmed by negative nucleocapsid antibodies before and after vaccination. Each well held over 1.5 million PBMC cultured in IMDM containing roughly 5% human AB serum, roughly 9.9 IU/ml IL-2 and gentamicin, along with around 9.1 ug/ml peptides. Half of the culture medium was replaced with fresh IL-2-containing medium on days 3 and 7. Unless noted otherwise, every peptide stimulation condition was cultured in triplicate wells. Using Ficoll-Paque Plus gradient centrifugation, PBMC were separated from whole blood and then either used fresh or cryopreserved at -140C. The overlapping peptide pools covered the spike proteins of SARS-CoV-2 and of the common cold coronaviruses HCoV-NL63, HCoV-OC43 and HCoV-229E. The QIAamp micro DNA kit was used to extract genomic DNA from the cultured CD4+ T cells.

This sample was included in a study of vaccination effects on CD4 cells after COVID-19 (dated by TCRdb to 2021 to 2024). Some background on the complete study: Participants received two doses of either the BNT162b2 or the mRNA-1273 mRNA SARS-CoV-2 vaccine. SARS-CoV-2 spike-specific CD4+ TCR repertoires were compared before and after mRNA vaccination in COVID-19 convalescent patients and in infection-naive vaccine recipients. The full study included 9 to 10 COVID-19 convalescent patients and a few SARS-CoV-2-naive healthy vaccine recipients. In the study, cultures from other donors were sequenced using the Oncomine TCR Beta short-read assay on an Illumina iSeq 100.

To prepare the library, the immunoSEQ multiplex PCR assay was applied. TCR beta CDR3 sequencing was performed on DNA from the cultured, isolated CD4+ T cells. The source study handled its data this way. The analysis removed non-productive TCR sequences, trimmed reads to the CDR3 region, and retained only CDR3s that were 7 or more amino acids long. The MANAFEST web app was used to pick out antigen-specific clonotypes by comparing their expansion in peptide wells with that in reference cultures. For clones to be considered positive, expansion at FDR<0.05 versus reference and all other wells, an odds ratio above 5, and a frequency above 0.1% in two replicate wells were required. A clonotype was defined as cross-reactive if the clonotype was significantly expanded both in SARS-CoV-2 spike wells and in at least one common cold coronavirus spike condition. Levenshtein distance calculated with the stringdist R package was used to assess CDR3 similarity, and unrooted trees were constructed with ape in R 3.6.1. Held by TCRdb, this immuneACCESS table contains in-frame sequences only and omits some clones. Under half of the omission traces to an unresolved V gene where checked; the cause of the rest is unknown. That table supplies the V and J calls and clone size; D and trimming were determined from the DNA. This sample comprises 50,000 to 65,000 clones, approximately 80% of them detected only once. Of the sample, about 2.5% falls within the top ten clones.

Study-wide findings and limitations: Only a small number of convalescent patients were included, and no early post-infection timepoints were available, which limited the study. Both infection-induced and vaccine-induced clones contracted markedly at late post-vaccination timepoints, which is consistent with waning T cell responses. In healthy vaccine recipients, vaccine-induced clones were almost all SARS-CoV-2 mono-reactive, with only 1 of 255 cross-reactive with common cold coronaviruses.

Sequenced here: CD4+ T cells from PBMCs cultured with HCoV-229E spike peptides, sampled before COVID-19 vaccination. This specimen's cell subset or site label, interpreted: HCoV-229E spike overlapping peptide pool stimulation. The sequence was collected from a human donor who received a COVID-19 vaccine. The chain joins TRBV27 to TRBJ2-3, and 9 junctional nucleotides match TRBD1. The DNA sequence is as follows: TGTGCCAGCAGTCTACAGGGGGCGGGCACAGATACGCAGTATTTT. Its translation reads: CASSLQGAGTDTQYF.